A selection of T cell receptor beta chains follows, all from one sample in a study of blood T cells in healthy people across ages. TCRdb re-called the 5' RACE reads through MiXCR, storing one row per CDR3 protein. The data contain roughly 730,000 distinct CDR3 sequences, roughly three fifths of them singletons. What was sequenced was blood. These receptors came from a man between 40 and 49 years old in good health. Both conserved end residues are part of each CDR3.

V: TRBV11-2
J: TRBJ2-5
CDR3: CASGIYGAETQYF

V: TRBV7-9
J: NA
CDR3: CASSLSTAGGTFGETQYF

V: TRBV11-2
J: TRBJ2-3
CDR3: CASSFGRGTDTQYF

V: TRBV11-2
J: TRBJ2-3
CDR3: CASSSPPTYLQYF

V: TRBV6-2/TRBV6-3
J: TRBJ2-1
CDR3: CASSYSKTGYRLNEQFF

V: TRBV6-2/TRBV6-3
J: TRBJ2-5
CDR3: CASWRETQYF

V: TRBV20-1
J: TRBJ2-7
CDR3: CSASRGLSSYEQYF

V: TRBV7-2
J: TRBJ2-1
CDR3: CASSLGASGPREQFF

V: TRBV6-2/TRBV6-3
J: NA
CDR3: CASSPAGIHEQYF

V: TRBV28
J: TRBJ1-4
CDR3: CASRTGPATNEKLFF

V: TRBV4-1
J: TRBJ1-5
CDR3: CASSPGGPGQPQHF

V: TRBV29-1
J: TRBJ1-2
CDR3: CSSRTDYGYTF

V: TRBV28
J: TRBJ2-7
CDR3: CASRPYLVRGQVYEQYF

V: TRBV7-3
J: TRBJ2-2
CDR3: CASSLIAGGPDTGELFF

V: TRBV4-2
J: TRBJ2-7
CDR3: CASSQATDRDEQYF

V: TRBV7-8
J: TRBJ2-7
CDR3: CASSLAETGVYEQYF

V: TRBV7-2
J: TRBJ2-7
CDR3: CASSFVGGGPYEQYF

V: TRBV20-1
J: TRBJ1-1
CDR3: CSASPGTENTEAFF

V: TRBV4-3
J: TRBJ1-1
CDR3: CASSQDNPTEAFF

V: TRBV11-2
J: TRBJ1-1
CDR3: CASSLDMLRGVGYTEAFF

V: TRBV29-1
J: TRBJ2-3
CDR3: CSVEVARSDTQYF

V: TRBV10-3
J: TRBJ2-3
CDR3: CAIRGREGTDTQYF

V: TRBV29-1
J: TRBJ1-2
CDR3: CSVVSATYGYTF

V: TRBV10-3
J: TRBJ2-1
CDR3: CAISDAAVPGNEQFF

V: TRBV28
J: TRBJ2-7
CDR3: CASKDWTSRAYEQYF

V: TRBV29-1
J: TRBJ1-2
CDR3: CSVDGGASYGYTF

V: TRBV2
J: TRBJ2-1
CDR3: CASSELAGVPYNEQFF

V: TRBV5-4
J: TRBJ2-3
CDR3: CASSAGQGEGTDTQYF

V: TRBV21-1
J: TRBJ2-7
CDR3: CASSKGYRAPSYEQYF

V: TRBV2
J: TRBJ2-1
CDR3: CASSELGYYNEQFF

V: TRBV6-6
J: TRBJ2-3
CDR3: CASTGDSTDTQYF

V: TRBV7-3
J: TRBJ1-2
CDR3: CASSSGTGMDGYTF

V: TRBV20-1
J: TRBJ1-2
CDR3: CSARPPRGPGYTF

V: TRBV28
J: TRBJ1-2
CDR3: CASTTQGVNYGYTF

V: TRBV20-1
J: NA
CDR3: CSASPTVGGEQYF

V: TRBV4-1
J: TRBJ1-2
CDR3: CASSQASGGRDYGYTF

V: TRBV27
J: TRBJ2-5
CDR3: CASKDLKVAGGSETQYF

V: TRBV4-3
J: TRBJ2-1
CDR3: CASSPEGLAGGYNEQFF

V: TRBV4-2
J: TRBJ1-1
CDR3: CASSQLREAFF

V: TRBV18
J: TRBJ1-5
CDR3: CASSPGGAGISSNQPQHF

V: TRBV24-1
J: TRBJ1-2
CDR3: CATSDRDYGYTF

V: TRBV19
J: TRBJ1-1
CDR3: CASSTSGDTEAFF

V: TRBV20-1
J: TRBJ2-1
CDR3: CSANTGGSYNEQFF

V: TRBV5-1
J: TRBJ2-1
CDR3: CASSLGTSGALGEQFF